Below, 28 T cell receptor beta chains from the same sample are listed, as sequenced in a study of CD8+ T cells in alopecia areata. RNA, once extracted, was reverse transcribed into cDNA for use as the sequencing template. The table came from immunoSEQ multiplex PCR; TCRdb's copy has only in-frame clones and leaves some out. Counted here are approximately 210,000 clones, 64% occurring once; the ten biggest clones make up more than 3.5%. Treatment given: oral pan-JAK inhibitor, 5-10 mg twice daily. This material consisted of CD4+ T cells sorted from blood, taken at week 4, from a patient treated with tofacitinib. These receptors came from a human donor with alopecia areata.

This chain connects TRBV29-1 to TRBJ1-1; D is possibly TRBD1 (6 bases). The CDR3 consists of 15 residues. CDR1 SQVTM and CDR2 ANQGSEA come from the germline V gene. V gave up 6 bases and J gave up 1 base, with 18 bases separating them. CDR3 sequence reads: CSVTSGASANTEAFF. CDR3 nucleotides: TGCAGCGTCACTTCAGGGGCCAGCGCGAACACTGAAGCTTTCTTT.

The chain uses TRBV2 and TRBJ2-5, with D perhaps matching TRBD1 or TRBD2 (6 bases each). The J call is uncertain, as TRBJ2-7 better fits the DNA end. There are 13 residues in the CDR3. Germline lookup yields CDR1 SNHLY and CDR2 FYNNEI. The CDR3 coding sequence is TGTGCCAGCACTGACGGGGGCCGACCCGAGCAGTACTTC. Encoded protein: CASTDGGRPEQYF.

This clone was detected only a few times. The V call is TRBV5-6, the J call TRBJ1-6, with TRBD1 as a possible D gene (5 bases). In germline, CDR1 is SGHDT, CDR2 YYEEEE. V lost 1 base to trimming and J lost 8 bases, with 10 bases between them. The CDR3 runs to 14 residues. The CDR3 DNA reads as TGTGCCAGCAGCTTGTGGGCAGGGTATTCACCCCTCCACTTT. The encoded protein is CASSLWAGYSPLHF.

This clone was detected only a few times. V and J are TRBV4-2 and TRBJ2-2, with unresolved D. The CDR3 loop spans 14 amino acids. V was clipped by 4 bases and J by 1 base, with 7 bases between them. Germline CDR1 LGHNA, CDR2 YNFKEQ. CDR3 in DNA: TGTGCCAGCAGCCCAGCCGGGAACACCGGGGAGCTGTTTTTT. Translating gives CASSPAGNTGELFF.

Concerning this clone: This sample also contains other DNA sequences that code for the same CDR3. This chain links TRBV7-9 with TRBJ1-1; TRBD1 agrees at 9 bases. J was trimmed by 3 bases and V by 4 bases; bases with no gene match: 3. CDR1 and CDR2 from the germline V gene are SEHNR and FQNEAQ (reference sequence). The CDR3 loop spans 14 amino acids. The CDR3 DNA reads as TGTGCCAGCAGCTCGGGACAGGGACACACTGAAGCTTTCTTT. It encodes CASSSGQGHTEAFF.

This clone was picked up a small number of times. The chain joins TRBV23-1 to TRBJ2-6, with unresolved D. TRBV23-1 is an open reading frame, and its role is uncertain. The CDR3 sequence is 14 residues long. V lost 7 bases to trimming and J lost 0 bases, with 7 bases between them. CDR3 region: CASTRSSGANVLTF. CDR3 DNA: TGCGCCAGCACACGGAGCTCTGGGGCCAACGTCCTGACTTTC.

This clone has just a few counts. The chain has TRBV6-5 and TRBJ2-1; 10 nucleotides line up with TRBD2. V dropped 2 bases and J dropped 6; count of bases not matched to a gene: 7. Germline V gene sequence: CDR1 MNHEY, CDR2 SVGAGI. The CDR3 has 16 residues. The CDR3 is CASSYAGLAGVNEQFF. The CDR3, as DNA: TGTGCCAGCAGTTACGCGGGTCTAGCGGGGGTCAATGAGCAGTTCTTC.

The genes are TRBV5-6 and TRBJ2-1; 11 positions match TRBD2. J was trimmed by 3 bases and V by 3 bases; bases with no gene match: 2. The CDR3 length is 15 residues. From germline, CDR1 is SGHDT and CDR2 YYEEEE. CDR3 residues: CASSSLAGGYNEQFF. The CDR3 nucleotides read TGTGCCAGCAGCTCCCTAGCGGGGGGCTACAATGAGCAGTTCTTC. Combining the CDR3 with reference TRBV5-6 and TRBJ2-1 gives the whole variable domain DAGVTQSPTHLIKTRGQQVTLRCSPKSGHDTVSWYQQALGQGPQFIFQYYEEEERQRGNFPDRFSGHQFPNYSSELNVNALLLGDSALYLCASSSLAGGYNEQFFGPGTRLTVL.

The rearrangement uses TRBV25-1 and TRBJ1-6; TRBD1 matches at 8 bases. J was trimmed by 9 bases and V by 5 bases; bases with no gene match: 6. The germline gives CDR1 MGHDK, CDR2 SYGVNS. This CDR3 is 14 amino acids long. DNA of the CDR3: TGTGCCAGCAGTTTGACAGGGGCAACTTCACCCCTCCACTTT. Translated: CASSLTGATSPLHF.

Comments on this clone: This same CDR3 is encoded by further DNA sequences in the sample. CDR3 sequence (DNA): TGTGCCTGGAGTCCGGCCACAGATACGCAGTATTTT. It is translated as CAWSPATDTQYF. The gene calls are TRBV30 and TRBJ2-3; no clear D gene. V was shortened by 2 bases and J by 2 bases, with 5 bases between the two germline ends. The CDR3 has 12 residues. CDR1 GTSNPN and CDR2 SVGIG come from the germline V gene (reference sequence). Drawing the rest from reference TRBV30 and TRBJ2-3, the complete variable domain is SQTIHQWPATLVQPVGSPLSLECTVEGTSNPNLYWYRQAAGRGLQLLFYSVGIGQISSEVPQNLSASRPQDRQFILSSKKLLLSDSGFYLCAWSPATDTQYFGPGTRLTVL.

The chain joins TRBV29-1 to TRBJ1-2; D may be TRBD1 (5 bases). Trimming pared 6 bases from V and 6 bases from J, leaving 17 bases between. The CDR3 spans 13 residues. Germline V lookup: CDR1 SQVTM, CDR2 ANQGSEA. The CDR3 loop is CSVPFGGGHGYTF. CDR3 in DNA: TGCAGCGTGCCATTCGGGGGAGGCCATGGCTACACCTTC.

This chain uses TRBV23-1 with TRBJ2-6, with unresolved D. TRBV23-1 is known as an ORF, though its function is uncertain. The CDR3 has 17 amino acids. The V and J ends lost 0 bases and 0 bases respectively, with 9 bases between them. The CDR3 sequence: CASSQSSTSSGANVLTF. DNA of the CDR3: TGCGCCAGCAGTCAATCCTCGACCTCCTCTGGGGCCAACGTCCTGACTTTC.

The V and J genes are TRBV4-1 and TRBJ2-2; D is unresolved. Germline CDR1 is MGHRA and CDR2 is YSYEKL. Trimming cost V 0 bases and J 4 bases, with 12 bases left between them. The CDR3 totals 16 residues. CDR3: CASSQDNPGITGELFF. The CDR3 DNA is TGCGCCAGCAGCCAAGATAATCCAGGAATCACCGGGGAGCTGTTTTTT.

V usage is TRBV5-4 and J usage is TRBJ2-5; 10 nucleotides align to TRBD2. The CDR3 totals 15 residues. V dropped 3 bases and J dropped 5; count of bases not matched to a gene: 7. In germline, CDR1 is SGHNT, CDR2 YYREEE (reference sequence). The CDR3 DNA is TGTGCCAGCAGCTCCCGGACTAGCGGTATGGAGACCCAGTACTTC. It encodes CASSSRTSGMETQYF.

Here the CDR3 DNA reads TGTGCCCTCTCCGGGGGCATTAATCAGCCCCAGCATTTT. It specifies CALSGGINQPQHF. J is TRBJ1-5 and V is TRBV30; TRBD1 might be the D (6 bases). The CDR3 loop spans 13 amino acids. In germline, CDR1 is GTSNPN, CDR2 SVGIG (reference sequence). Between the trimmed V and J ends, which lost 8 bases and 4 bases, there was a span of 15 bases.

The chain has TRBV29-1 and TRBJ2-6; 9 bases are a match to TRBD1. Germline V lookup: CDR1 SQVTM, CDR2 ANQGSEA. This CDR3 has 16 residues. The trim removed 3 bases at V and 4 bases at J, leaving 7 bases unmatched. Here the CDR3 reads CSVEGQGPLGANVLTF. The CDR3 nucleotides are TGCAGCGTTGAGGGACAGGGTCCCCTCGGGGCCAACGTCCTGACTTTC.

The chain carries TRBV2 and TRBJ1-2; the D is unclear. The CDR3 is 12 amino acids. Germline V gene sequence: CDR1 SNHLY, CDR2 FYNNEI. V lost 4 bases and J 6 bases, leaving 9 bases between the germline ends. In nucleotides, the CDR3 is TGTGCCAGCAGTGGAGGCGGGGATGGCTACACCTTC. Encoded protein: CASSGGGDGYTF.

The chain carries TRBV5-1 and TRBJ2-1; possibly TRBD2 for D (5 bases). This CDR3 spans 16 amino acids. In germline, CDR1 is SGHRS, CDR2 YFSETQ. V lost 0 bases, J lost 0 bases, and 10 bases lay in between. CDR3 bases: TGCGCCAGCAGCTTGGGGGCGGGCCTCTCCTACAATGAGCAGTTCTTC. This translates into CASSLGAGLSYNEQFF.

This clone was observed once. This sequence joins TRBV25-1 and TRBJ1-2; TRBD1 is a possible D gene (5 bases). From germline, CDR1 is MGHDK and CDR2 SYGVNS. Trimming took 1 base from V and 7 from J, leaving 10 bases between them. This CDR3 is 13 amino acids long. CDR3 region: CASSESGGTGYTF. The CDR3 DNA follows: TGTGCCAGCAGTGAATCGGGGGGGACTGGCTACACCTTC.

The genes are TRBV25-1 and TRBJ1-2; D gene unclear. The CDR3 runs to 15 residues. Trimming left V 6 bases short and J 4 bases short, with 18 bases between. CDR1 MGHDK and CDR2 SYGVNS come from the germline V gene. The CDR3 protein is CASREVMSASYGYTF. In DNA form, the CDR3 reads TGTGCCAGCAGGGAAGTTATGTCAGCCTCCTATGGCTACACCTTC.

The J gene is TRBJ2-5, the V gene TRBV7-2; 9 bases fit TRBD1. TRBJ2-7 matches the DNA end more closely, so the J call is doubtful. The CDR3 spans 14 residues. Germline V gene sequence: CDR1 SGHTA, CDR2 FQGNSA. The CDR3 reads CASSLRQGAYEQYF. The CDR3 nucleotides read TGTGCCAGCAGCTTACGACAGGGGGCCTACGAGCAGTACTTC.

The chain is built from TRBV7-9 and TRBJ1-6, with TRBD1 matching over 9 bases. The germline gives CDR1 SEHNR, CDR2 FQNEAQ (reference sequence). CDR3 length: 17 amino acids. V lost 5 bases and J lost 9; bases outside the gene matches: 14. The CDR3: CASSAVGSTGGRSPLHF. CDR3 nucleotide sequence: TGTGCCAGCAGCGCCGTCGGGTCGACAGGGGGACGTTCACCCCTCCACTTT.

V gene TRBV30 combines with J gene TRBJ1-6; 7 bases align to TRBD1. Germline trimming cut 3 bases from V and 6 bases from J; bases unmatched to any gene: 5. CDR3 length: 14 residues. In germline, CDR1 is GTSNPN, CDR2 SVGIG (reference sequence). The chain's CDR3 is CAWSTGVSNSPLHF. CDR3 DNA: TGTGCCTGGAGCACAGGGGTCTCTAATTCACCCCTCCACTTT.

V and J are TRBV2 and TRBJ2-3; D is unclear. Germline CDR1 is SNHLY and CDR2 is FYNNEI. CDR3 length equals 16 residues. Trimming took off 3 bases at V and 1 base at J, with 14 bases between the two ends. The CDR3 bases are TGTGCCAGCAGTGAGTTCTTGGGGATCGGCACAGATACGCAGTATTTT. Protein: CASSEFLGIGTDTQYF.

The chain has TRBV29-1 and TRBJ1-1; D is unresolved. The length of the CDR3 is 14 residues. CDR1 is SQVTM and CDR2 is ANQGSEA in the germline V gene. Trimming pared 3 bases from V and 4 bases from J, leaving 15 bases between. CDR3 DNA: TGCAGCGTTGAGCCCGGAGGTGGGGTCACTGAAGCTTTCTTT. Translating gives CSVEPGGGVTEAFF.

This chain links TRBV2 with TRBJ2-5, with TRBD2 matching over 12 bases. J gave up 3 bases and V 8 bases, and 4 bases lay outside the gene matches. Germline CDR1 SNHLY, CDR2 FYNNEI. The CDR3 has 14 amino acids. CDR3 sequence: CASGSSGGEETQYF. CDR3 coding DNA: TGTGCCAGCGGATCTAGCGGGGGGGAAGAGACCCAGTACTTC. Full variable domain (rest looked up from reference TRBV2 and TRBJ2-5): EPEVTQTPSHQVTQMGQEVILRCVPISNHLYFYWYRQILGQKVEFLVSFYNNEISEKSEIFDDQFSVERPDGSNFTLKIRSTKLEDSAMYFCASGSSGGEETQYFGPGTRLLVL.

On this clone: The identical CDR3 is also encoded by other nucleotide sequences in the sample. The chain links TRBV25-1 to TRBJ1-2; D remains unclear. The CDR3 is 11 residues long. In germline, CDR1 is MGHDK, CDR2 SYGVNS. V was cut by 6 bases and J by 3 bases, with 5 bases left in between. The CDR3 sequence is CASSADYGYTF. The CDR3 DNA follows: TGTGCCAGCAGCGCAGACTATGGCTACACCTTC.

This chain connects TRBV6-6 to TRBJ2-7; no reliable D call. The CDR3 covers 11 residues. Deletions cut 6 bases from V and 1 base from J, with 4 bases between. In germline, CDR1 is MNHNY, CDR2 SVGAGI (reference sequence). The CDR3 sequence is CASSGSYEQYF. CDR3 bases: TGTGCCAGCAGCGGTTCCTACGAGCAGTACTTC.